This T cell receptor (beta chain) was observed in a study of shared clonotypes between healthy human individuals. For each subset, genomic DNA was distributed in equal portions over several immunoSEQ plates. Sorted-subset replicate PCR reactions contained 200 to 250 ng DNA, corresponding to approximately 30,000 T cell genomes. Assay: immunoSEQ multiplex PCR; the TCRdb copy retains only in-frame clones and omits some. The sample includes roughly 2.4 million clones, around 95% of them seen just once. Germline V lookup: CDR1 ENHRY, CDR2 SYGVKD. With V trimmed by 4 bases and J by 6 bases, 5 bases remained unmatched. The CDR3 spans 14 residues.

V is TRBV10-3 and J is TRBJ2-2; 7 bases line up with TRBD1. This sequence was found in a man aged 18 to 35 in good health. The sample was naive CD4+ T cells sorted from blood. Noted subset: CD45RA+ positively selected. The CDR3 coding sequence is TGTGCCATCAGTGGACAGGGTTACGCCGGGGAGCTGTTTTTT. Residues: CAISGQGYAGELFF.